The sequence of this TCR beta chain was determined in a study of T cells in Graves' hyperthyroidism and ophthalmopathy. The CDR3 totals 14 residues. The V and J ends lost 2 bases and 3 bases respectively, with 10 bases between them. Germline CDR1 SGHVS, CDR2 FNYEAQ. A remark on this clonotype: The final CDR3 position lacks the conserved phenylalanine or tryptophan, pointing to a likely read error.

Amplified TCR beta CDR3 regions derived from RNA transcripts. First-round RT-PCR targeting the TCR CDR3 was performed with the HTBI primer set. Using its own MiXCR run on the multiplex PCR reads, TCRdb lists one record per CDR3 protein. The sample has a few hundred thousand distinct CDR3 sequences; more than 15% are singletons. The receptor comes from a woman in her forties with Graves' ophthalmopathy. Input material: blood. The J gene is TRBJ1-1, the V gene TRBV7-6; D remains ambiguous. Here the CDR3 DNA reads TGTGCCAGCAGCTTATTTCGGACGGACACTGAAGCTTTCCTT. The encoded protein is CASSLFRTDTEAFL.